This TCR beta chain was sequenced for a study of human CD8 memory T cell subsets. Notes on the study in general: Chao1 estimates indicated that stem-like memory T cells may be more diverse than precursor exhausted T cells. Clonotypes that made up the stem-like memory T cell repertoire overlapped minimally with the precursor exhausted T cell repertoire.

TPEX cells, early memory CD8+ T cells with exhausted-like traits, were CCR7+ PD-1+ TIGIT+. Negative magnetic separation enriched total CD8+ T cells. The authors drew RNA from duplicate vials of roughly 150,000 sorted CD8+ T cells per subset. CDR1 SEHNR and CDR2 FQNEAQ come from the germline V gene (reference sequence). CDR3 length: 15 residues. About this clonotype itself: Its cognate antigen is unknown.

Sequencing libraries of TCR beta were made by UMI-labeled 5' RACE. Reanalyzing the 5' RACE reads, TCRdb keeps one entry per CDR3 protein, without DNA. The sample includes around 10,000 distinct CDR3 sequences. The specimen was CD8+ T cells from PBMCs. The chain recombines TRBV7-9 with TRBJ1-5; with no DNA, the TCRdb D assignment of TRBD1 cannot be verified. This TCR was sampled from a human donor in good health. The CDR3 protein is CASSQGTGLNQPQHF.